This T cell receptor beta chain was retrieved from a study of blood T cell repertoires in COVID-19. The wider study: Some COVID-19 samples were acute and others convalescent; all came from the United States, Italy and Spain. Nucleic acid was either cDNA or gDNA, and it came from T cells, B-cell-depleted T cells, or PBMCs.

V was pared by 3 bases and J by 1 base, with 3 bases of the junction left unmatched. This CDR3 has 14 residues. The germline CDR1 and CDR2 sequences are SGHAT and FQNNGV. As originally analysed: By means of reference gene primer amplification, nucleated cell counts were estimated. Libraries were prepared by immunoSEQ multiplex PCR; TCRdb keeps only in-frame clonotypes and omits some of them. The V and J calls and clone size are taken from that table; D and trimming were inferred from the DNA. This sample has about 220,000 clones, with 83% found just once. Sequencing was done on a sample of peripheral blood. The sequence came from a woman in her thirties or forties with active or convalescent COVID-19. This chain links TRBV11-2 with TRBJ2-7; 7 nucleotides agree with TRBD1. The CDR3 DNA is TGTGCCAGCAGCTTGAACAGGGGATCCTACGAGCAGTACTTC. The encoded protein is CASSLNRGSYEQYF.